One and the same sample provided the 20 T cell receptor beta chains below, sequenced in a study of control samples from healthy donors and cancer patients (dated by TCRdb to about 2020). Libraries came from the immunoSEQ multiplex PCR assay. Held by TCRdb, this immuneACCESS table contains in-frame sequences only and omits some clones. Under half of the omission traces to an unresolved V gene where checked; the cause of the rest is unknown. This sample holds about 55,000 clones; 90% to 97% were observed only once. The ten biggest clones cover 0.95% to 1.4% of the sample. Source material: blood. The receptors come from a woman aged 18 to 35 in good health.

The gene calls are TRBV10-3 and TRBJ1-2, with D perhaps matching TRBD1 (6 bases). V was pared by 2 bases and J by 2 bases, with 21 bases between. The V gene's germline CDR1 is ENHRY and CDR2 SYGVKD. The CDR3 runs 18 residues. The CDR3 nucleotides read TGTGCCATCAGTGAGCCGCCGACAGGCTGGCCTAAGAACTATGGCTACACCTTC. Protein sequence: CAISEPPTGWPKNYGYTF.

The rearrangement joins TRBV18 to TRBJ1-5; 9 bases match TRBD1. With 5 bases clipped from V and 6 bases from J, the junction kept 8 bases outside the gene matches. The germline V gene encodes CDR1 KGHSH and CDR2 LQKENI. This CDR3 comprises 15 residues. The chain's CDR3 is CASSSDRGILQPQHF. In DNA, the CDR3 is TGTGCCAGCTCATCGGACAGGGGCATCCTTCAGCCCCAGCATTTT.

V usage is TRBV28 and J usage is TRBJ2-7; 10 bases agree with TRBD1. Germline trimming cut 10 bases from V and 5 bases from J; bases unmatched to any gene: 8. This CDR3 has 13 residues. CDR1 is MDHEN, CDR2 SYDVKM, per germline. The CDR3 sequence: CATTGTGVHEQYF. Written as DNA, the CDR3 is TGTGCCACCACCGGGACAGGGGTACACGAGCAGTACTTC.

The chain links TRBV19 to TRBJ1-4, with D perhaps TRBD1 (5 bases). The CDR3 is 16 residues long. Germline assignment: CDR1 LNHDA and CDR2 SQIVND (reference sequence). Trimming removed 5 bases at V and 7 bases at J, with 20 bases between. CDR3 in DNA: TGTGCCAGTAGTTTGTCCCCGGGACGGGGGTTTGAAAAACTGTTTTTT. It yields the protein CASSLSPGRGFEKLFF.

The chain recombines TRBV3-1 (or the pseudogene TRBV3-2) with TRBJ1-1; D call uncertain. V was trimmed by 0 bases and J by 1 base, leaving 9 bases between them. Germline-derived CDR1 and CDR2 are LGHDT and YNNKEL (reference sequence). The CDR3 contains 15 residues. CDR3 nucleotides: TGTGCCAGCAGCCAAGATAGCTTGTCGAACACTGAAGCTTTCTTT. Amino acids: CASSQDSLSNTEAFF.

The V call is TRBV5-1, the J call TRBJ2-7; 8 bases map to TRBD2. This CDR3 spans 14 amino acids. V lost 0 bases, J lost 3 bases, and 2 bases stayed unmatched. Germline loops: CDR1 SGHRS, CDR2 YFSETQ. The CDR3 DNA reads TGCGCCAGCAGCTTGGTCGGGGGGGACTACGAGCAGTACTTC. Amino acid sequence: CASSLVGGDYEQYF.

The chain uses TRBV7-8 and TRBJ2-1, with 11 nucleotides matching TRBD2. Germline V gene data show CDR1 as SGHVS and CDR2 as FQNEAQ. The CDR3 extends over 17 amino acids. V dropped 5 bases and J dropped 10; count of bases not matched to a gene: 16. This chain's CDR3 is CASSPARRLAGLGEQFF. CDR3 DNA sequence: TGTGCCAGCAGCCCTGCTAGGCGACTAGCGGGGTTGGGGGAGCAGTTCTTC.

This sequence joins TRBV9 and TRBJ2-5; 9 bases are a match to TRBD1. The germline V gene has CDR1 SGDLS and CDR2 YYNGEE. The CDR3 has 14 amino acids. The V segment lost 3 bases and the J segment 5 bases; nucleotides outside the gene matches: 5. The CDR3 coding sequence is TGTGCCAGCAGCGCCCGACAGGGGGGGGAGACCCAGTACTTC. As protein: CASSARQGGETQYF.

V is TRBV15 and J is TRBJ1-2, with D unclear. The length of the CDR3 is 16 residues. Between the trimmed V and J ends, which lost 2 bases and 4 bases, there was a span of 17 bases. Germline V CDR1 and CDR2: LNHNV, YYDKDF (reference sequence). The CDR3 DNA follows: TGTGCCACCAGCAGAAAAAGAGGCTTATCCGGCTATGGCTACACCTTC. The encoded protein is CATSRKRGLSGYGYTF.

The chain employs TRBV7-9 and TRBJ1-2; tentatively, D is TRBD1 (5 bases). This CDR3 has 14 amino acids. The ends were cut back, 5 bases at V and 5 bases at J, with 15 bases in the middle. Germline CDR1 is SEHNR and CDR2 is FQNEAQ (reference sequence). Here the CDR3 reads CASSRLVGAYGYTF. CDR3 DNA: TGTGCCAGCAGCCGCTTGGTCGGGGCGTATGGCTACACCTTC.

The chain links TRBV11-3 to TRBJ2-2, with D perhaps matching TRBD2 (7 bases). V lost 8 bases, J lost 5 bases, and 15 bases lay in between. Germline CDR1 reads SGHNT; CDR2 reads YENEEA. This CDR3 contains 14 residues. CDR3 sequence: CASSLGGATGELFF. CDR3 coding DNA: TGTGCCAGCTCTCTGGGGGGGGCAACCGGGGAGCTGTTTTTT.

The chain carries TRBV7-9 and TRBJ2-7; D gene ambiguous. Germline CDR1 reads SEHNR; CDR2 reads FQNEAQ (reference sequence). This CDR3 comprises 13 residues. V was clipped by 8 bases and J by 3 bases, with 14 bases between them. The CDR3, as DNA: TGTGCCAGCCGGGTGGGAACGGACTACGAGCAGTACTTC. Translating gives CASRVGTDYEQYF. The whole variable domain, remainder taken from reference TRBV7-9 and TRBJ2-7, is DTGVSQNPRHKITKRGQNVTFRCDPISEHNRLYWYRQTLGQGPEFLTYFQNEAQLEKSRLLSDRFSAERPKGSFSTLEIQRTEQGDSAMYLCASRVGTDYEQYFGPGTRLTVT.

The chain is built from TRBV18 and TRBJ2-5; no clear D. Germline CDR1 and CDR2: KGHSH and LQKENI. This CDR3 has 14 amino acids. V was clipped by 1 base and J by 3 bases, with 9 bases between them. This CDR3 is CASSPQGVKETQYF. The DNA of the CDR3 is TGTGCCAGCTCACCACAGGGTGTGAAAGAGACCCAGTACTTC. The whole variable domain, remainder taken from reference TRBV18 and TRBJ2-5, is NAGVMQNPRHLVRRRGQEARLRCSPMKGHSHVYWYRQLPEEGLKFMVYLQKENIIDESGMPKERFSAEFPKEGPSILRIQQVVRGDSAAYFCASSPQGVKETQYFGPGTRLLVL.

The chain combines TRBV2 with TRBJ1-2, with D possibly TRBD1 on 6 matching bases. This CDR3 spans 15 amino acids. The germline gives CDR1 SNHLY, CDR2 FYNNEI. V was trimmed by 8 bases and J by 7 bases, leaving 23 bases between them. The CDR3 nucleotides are TGTGCCAGCTCTACAGGGAAACTTGGTCCGGGTGGCTACACCTTC. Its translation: CASSTGKLGPGGYTF.

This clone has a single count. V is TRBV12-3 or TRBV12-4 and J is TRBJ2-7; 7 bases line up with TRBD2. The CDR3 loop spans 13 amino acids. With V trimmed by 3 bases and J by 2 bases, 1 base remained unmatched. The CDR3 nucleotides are TGTGCCAGCAGTTTCGGGGGGACCTACGAGCAGTACTTC. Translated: CASSFGGTYEQYF.

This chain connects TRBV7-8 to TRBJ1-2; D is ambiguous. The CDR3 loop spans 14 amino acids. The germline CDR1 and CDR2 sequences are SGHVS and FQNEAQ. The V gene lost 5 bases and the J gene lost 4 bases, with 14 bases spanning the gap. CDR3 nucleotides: TGTGCCAGCAGCCCGGACCGAAGGGCCTATGGCTACACCTTC. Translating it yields CASSPDRRAYGYTF.

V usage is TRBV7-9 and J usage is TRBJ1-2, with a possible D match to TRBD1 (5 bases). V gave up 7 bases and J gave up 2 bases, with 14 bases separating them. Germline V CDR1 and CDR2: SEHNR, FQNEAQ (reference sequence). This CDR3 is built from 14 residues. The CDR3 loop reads CASTRSTANYGYTF. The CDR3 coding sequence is TGTGCCAGCACTCGGTCGACAGCGAACTATGGCTACACCTTC.

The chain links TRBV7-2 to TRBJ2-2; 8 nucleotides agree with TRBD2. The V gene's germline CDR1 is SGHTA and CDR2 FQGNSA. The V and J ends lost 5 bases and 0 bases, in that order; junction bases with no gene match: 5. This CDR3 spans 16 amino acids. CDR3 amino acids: CASSRSGTTNTGELFF. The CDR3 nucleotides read TGTGCCAGCAGCCGTAGCGGGACAACGAACACCGGGGAGCTGTTTTTT.

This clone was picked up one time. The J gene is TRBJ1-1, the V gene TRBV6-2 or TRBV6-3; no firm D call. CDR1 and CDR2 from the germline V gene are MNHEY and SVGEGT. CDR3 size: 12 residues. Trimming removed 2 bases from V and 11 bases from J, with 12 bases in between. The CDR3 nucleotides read TGTGCCAGCAGTTACGACCACCGTAATGCTTTCTTT. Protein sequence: CASSYDHRNAFF.

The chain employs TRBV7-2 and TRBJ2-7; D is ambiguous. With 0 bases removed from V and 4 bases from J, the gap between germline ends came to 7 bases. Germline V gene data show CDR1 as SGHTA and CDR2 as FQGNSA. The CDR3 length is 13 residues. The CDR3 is CASSLALGYEQYF. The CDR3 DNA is TGTGCCAGCAGCTTAGCGCTCGGGTACGAGCAGTACTTC.